This passage covers 14 T cell receptor beta chains from one sample sequenced in a study of brain T cells in children with intractable seizures. Assay: immunoSEQ multiplex PCR; the TCRdb copy retains only in-frame clones and omits some. Of a few hundred thousand clones in the sample, 93% are singletons; the top ten hold about 5.8%. The sample's time point: blood from clinic visit 5 months post-surgery; TSC patient then seizure free. The material was peripheral blood, obtained 4 to 5 months after surgery. The receptor source for this set is a boy under three years old with tuberous sclerosis and intractable seizures.

This chain uses TRBV7-2 with TRBJ1-1; 7 positions match TRBD1. The germline V gene has CDR1 SGHTA and CDR2 FQGNSA. After removal of 6 bases from V and 4 bases from J, the junction contained 5 bases not matched to a gene. The CDR3 runs 13 residues. DNA for the CDR3: TGTGCCAGCAGAATACAGGGGAGCACTGAAGCTTTCTTT. It is translated as CASRIQGSTEAFF.

The V gene is TRBV3-1 (or the pseudogene TRBV3-2), the J gene TRBJ2-5, with 13 positions matching TRBD2. V lost 6 bases, J lost 2 bases, and 0 bases stayed unmatched. The CDR3 covers 14 residues. Germline V gives CDR1 LGHDT, CDR2 YNNKEL (reference sequence). CDR3 residues: CASRTSGGQETQYF. The CDR3 region has the DNA TGTGCCAGCAGGACTAGCGGGGGGCAAGAGACCCAGTACTTC.

CDR3 residues: CATSGTGEGNSPLHF. The CDR3 DNA sequence: TGTGCCACCTCCGGGACAGGGGAAGGTAATTCACCCCTCCACTTT. The V gene is TRBV10-3, the J gene TRBJ1-6, with 10 bases aligning to TRBD1. The CDR3 covers 15 residues. CDR1 ENHRY and CDR2 SYGVKD come from the germline V gene. With 10 bases clipped from V and 6 bases from J, the junction kept 9 bases outside the gene matches.

The gene calls are TRBV21-1 and TRBJ2-7; the table's D call of TRBD2 was not tested on the DNA. TRBV21-1 is tagged as a pseudogene. The CDR3 is 16 amino acids. The CDR3 sequence is CASSKVRAGEVDEQYF. The CDR3, as DNA: TGTGCCAGCAGCAAAGTAAGGGCGGGCGAAGTCGACGAGCAGTACTTC.

The chain links TRBV4-1 to TRBJ1-6; D not certain. Per the germline V gene, CDR1 is MGHRA and CDR2 is YSYEKL. The CDR3 has 16 residues. V dropped 0 bases and J dropped 13 bases, with 19 bases sitting between them. CDR3 region: CASSQEYRSDFFPLHF. In DNA form, the CDR3 reads TGCGCCAGCAGCCAAGAATATAGGTCCGACTTTTTCCCCCTCCACTTT.

The J gene is TRBJ1-1, the V gene TRBV3-1 (or the pseudogene TRBV3-2); the D is unclear. Trimming took off 4 bases at V and 6 bases at J, with 15 bases between the two ends. This CDR3 has 14 residues. CDR1 is LGHDT, CDR2 YNNKEL, per germline (reference sequence). CDR3 coding DNA: TGTGCCAGCAGCCTGACGGCCGATCGATCTGAAGCTTTCTTT. Its translation: CASSLTADRSEAFF.

This clone was detected only a few times. V gene TRBV30 combines with J gene TRBJ2-5; 9 bases fit TRBD2. CDR1 and CDR2 from the germline V gene are GTSNPN and SVGIG (reference sequence). V lost 0 bases and J lost 2; bases outside the gene matches: 13. The CDR3 sequence is 18 residues long. The CDR3 is CAWSVNAGTSPSQETQYF. Here the CDR3 DNA reads TGTGCCTGGAGTGTAAATGCGGGGACTAGCCCTTCTCAAGAGACCCAGTACTTC.

The V call is TRBV11-3, the J call TRBJ2-5, with 8 bases that match TRBD2. This CDR3 is 15 amino acids long. V dropped 1 base and J dropped 4; count of bases not matched to a gene: 5. The germline V gene encodes CDR1 SGHNT and CDR2 YENEEA. For the CDR3, the DNA is TGTGCCAGCAGCTTAGGACTAGCGTACCGAGAGACCCAGTACTTC. Translating gives CASSLGLAYRETQYF.

The chain links TRBV6-5 to TRBJ2-3, with unresolved D. Trimming removed 6 bases at V and 0 bases at J, with 7 bases between. The CDR3 runs to 13 residues. In germline, CDR1 is MNHEY, CDR2 SVGAGI. The CDR3 nucleotides are TGTGCCAGCAGACTTACTAGCACAGATACGCAGTATTTT. Amino acid sequence: CASRLTSTDTQYF.

The rearrangement uses TRBV5-1 and TRBJ2-7, with D perhaps TRBD2 (5 bases). Germline loops: CDR1 SGHRS, CDR2 YFSETQ. The CDR3 length is 17 residues. The V and J ends lost 4 bases and 0 bases respectively, with 20 bases between them. CDR3 sequence (DNA): TGCGCCAGCAGCCTCCGAGGGCGCGGTCAGAGCTCCTACGAGCAGTACTTC. Translating it yields CASSLRGRGQSSYEQYF.

The CDR3 nucleotides read TGTGCCTGGACTGGAGGGGATCGGACTAGCGGCGACACAGATACGCAGTATTTT. It encodes CAWTGGDRTSGDTDTQYF. The chain couples TRBV30 to TRBJ2-3, with 10 nucleotides matching TRBD2. V dropped 4 bases and J dropped 2; count of bases not matched to a gene: 15. The CDR3 contains 18 residues. Germline V gene data show CDR1 as GTSNPN and CDR2 as SVGIG (reference sequence).

CDR3: CASQVFSGTSYEQYF. CDR3 bases: TGTGCCAGCCAAGTTTTCTCTGGGACCTCTTACGAGCAGTACTTC. The chain recombines TRBV28 with TRBJ2-7, with D perhaps being TRBD1 or TRBD2 (5 bases each). The CDR3 covers 15 residues. Germline CDR1 reads MDHEN; CDR2 reads SYDVKM. The V end was cut by 8 bases, the J end by 4 bases, with 21 bases between.

CDR3 coding DNA: TGTGCCAGCAGTGTCAGGTTCACAGATACGCAGTATTTT. It translates to CASSVRFTDTQYF. This sequence joins TRBV6-4 and TRBJ2-3; D remains ambiguous. Trimming left V 4 bases short and J 2 bases short, with 7 bases between. Germline V gene lookup returns CDR1 MRHNA and CDR2 SNTAGT. This CDR3 contains 13 residues.

This sequence joins TRBV9 and TRBJ2-6, with a weak D call TRBD1 (6 bases). Trimming cost V 3 bases and J 0 bases, with 13 bases left between them. The CDR3 is 17 amino acids. CDR1 and CDR2 (germline): SGDLS, YYNGEE. As DNA, the CDR3 is TGTGCCAGCAGCGCGACAGGTGGGTCCTCTGGGGCCAACGTCCTGACTTTC. Its translation: CASSATGGSSGANVLTF.